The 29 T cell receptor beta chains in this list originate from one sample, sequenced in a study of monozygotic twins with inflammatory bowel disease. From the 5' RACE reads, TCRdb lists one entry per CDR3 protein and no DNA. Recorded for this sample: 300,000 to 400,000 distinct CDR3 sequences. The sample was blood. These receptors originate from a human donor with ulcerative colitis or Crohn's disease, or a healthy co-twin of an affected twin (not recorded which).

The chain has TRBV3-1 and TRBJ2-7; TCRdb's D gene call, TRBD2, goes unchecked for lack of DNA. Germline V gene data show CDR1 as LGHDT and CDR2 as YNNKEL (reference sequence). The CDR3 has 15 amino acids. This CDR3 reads CASSWLAGPFHEQYF.

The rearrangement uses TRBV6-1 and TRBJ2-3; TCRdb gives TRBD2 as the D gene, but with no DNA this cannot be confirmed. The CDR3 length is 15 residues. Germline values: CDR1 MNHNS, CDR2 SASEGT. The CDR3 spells CASKSVAESTDTQYF.

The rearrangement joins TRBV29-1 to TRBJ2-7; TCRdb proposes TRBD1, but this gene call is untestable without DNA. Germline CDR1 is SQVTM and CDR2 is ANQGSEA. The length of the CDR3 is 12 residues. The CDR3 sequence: CSVISPGEEQYF.

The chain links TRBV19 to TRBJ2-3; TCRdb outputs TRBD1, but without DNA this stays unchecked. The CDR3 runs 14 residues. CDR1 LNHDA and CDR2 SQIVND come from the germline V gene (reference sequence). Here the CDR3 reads CASSIVDGSEGQYF. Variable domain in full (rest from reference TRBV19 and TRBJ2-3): DGGITQSPKYLFRKEGQNVTLSCEQNLNHDAMYWYRQDPGQGLRLIYYSQIVNDFQKGDIAEGYSVSREKKESFPLTVTSAQKNPTAFYLCASSIVDGSEGQYFGPGTRLTVL.

CDR3 sequence: CASSQVVGLTSGTTFF. V usage is TRBV4-1 and J usage is TRBJ2-1; TCRdb names TRBD2, which stays unverified in the absence of DNA. Germline CDR1 reads MGHRA; CDR2 reads YSYEKL. This CDR3 region has 16 residues.

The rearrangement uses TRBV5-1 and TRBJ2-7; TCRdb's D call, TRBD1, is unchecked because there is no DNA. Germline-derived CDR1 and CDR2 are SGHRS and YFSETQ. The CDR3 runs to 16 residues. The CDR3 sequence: CASSLAVGTGTSEQYF.

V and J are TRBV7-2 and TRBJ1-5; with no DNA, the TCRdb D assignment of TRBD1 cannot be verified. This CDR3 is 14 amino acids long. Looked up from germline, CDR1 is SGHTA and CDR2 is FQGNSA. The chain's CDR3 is CASSLRPGDQPQHF. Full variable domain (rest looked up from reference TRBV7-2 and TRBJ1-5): GAGVSQSPSNKVTEKGKDVELRCDPISGHTALYWYRQSLGQGLEFLIYFQGNSAPDKSGLPSDRFSAERTGGSVSTLTIQRTQQEDSAVYLCASSLRPGDQPQHFGDGTRLSIL.

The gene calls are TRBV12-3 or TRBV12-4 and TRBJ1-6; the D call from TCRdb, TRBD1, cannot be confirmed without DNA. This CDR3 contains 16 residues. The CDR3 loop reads CASSRGEGAYNSPLHF.

This CDR3 is CASSRRGPEQFF. The chain joins TRBV11-2 to TRBJ2-1; TCRdb's D call of TRBD2 is untestable without DNA. CDR3 length equals 12 residues. From germline, CDR1 is SGHAT and CDR2 FQNNGV. The full variable domain, its missing parts supplied by reference TRBV11-2 and TRBJ2-1, is EAGVAQSPRYKIIEKRQSVAFWCNPISGHATLYWYQQILGQGPKLLIQFQNNGVVDDSQLPKDRFSAERLKGVDSTLKIQPAKLEDSAVYLCASSRRGPEQFFGPGTRLTVL.

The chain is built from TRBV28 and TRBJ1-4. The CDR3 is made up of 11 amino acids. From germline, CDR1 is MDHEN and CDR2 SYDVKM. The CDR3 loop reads CASRVVGKLFF.

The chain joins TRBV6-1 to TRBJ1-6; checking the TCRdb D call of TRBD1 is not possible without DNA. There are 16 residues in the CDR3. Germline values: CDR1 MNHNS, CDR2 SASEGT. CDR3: CASRNLPTGIVSPLHF.

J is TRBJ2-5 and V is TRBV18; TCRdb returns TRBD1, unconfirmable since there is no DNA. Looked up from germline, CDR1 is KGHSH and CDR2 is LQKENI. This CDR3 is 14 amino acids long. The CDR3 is CASSPREGGETQYF.

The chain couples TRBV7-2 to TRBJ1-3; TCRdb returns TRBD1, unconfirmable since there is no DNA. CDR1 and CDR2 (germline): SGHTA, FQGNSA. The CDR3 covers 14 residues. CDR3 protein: CASSYDRDGNTIYF.

CDR3 in amino acids: CASRRQIDSNQPQHF. The gene calls are TRBV19 and TRBJ1-5; TCRdb returns TRBD1, unconfirmable since there is no DNA. This CDR3 spans 15 amino acids. Germline V lookup: CDR1 LNHDA, CDR2 SQIVND (reference sequence). The whole variable domain, filled in from reference TRBV19 and TRBJ1-5, reads DGGITQSPKYLFRKEGQNVTLSCEQNLNHDAMYWYRQDPGQGLRLIYYSQIVNDFQKGDIAEGYSVSREKKESFPLTVTSAQKNPTAFYLCASRRQIDSNQPQHFGDGTRLSIL.

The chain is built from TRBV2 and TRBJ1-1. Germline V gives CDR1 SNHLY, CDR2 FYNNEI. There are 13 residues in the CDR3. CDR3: CASSDGVGAEAFF.

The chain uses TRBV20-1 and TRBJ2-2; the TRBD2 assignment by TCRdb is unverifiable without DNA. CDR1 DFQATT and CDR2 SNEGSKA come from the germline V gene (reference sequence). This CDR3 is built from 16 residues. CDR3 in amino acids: CSATPSGRANTGELFF.

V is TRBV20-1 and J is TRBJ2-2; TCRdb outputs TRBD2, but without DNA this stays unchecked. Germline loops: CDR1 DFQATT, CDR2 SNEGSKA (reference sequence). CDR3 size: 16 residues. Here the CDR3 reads CSASDASGRSTGELFF.

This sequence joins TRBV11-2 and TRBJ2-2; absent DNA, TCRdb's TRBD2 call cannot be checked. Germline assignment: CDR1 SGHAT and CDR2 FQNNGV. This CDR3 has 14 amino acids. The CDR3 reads CASSPTPSAGELFF.

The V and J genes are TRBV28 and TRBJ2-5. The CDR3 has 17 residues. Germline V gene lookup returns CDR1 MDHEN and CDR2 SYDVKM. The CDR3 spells CASSPTQLAQSHETQYF. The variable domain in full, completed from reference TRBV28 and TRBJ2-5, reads DVKVTQSSRYLVKRTGEKVFLECVQDMDHENMFWYRQDPGLGLRLIYFSYDVKMKEKGDIPEGYSVSREKKERFSLILESASTNQTSMYLCASSPTQLAQSHETQYFGPGTRLLVL.

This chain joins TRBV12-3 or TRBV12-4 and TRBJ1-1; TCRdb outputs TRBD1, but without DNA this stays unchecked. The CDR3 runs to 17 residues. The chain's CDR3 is CASSFTGTSIMNTEAFF.

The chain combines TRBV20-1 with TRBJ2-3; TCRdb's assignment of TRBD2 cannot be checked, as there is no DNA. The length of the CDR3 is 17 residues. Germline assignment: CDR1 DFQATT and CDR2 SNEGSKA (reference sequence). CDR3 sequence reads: CSARVAGGTSSTDTQYF.

CDR3 residues: CSARGLAGSTDTQYF. The gene calls are TRBV20-1 and TRBJ2-3; TCRdb's D call, TRBD2, is unchecked because there is no DNA. CDR1 DFQATT and CDR2 SNEGSKA come from the germline V gene (reference sequence). The CDR3 totals 15 residues.

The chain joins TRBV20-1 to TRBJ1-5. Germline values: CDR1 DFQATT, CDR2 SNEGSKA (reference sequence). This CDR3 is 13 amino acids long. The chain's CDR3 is CSAPQPGNQPQHF.

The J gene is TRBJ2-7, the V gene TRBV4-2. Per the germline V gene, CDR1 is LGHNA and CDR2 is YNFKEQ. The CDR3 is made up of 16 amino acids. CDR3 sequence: CASSQDLLQVSYEQYF.

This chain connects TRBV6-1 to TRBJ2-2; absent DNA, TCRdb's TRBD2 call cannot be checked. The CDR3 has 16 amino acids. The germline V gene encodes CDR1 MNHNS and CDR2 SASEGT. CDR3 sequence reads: CASSATSGSGSGELFF.

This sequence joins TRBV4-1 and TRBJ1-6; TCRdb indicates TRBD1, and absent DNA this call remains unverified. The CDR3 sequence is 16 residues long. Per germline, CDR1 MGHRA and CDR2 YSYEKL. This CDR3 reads CASSQPTGGQGSPLHF.

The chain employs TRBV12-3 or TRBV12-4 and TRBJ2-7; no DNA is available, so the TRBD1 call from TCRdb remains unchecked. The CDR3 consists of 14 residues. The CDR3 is CASSLPGAPNEQYF.

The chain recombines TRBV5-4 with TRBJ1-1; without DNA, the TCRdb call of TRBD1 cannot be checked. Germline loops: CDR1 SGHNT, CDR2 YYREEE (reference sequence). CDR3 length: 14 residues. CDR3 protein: CASSLDRGPSGAFF.

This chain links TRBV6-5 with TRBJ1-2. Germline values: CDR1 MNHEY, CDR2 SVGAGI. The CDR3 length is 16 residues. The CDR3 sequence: CASSSTSKPTNYGYTF.